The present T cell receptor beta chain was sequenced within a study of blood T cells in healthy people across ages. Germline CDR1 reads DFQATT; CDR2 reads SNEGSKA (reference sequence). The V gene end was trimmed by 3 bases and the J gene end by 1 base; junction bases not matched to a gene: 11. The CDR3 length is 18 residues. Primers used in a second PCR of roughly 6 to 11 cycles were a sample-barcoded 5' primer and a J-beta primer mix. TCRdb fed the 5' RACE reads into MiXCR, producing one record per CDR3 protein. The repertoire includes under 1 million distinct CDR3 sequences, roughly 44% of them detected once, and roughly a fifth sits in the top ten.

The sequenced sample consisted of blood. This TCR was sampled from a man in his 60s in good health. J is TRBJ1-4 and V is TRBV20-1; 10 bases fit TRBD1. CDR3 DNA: TGCAGTGCTAGGAGGCCCCGGGACAGGGGTGGAACTAATGAAAAACTGTTTTTT. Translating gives CSARRPRDRGGTNEKLFF.